A selection of T cell receptor beta chains follows, all from one sample in a study of T cell responses to AZD1222 COVID-19 vaccine. TCRdb's copy holds only in-frame clones and misses some; the assay was immunoSEQ multiplex PCR. Among 100,000 to 150,000 clones, 87% were seen once, and the ten largest hold 1.5%. This specimen was peripheral blood, taken on day 0 of AZD1222 vaccination. The receptors originated from an adult in good health. The CDR3 runs from the conserved cysteine through the conserved F or W. The D gene is left open where the match is weak. Clone size is not always given. Where it is, it says once, few, many or a class for expanded clones.

d_gene,j_gene,v_gene,abundance,CDR3aa,CDR3nt
-,TRBJ1-5,TRBV10-3,few,CAISDEGIGNQPQHF,TGTGCCATCAGTGATGAAGGAATCGGCAATCAGCCCCAGCATTTT
TRBD1,TRBJ1-6,TRBV18,-,CASSLGQGRSPLHF,TGTGCCAGCTCCCTGGGACAGGGGAGATCACCCCTCCACTTT
-,TRBJ2-7,TRBV5-5,-,CASSLRESTYEQYF,TGTGCCAGCAGCTTGCGGGAATCGACGTACGAGCAGTACTTC
TRBD2,TRBJ2-3,TRBV5-1,-,CASSLLRGGADTQYF,TGCGCCAGCAGCTTGCTCCGGGGGGGCGCAGATACGCAGTATTTT
TRBD1,TRBJ1-1,TRBV5-1,-,CASSQGGFNAEAFF,TGCGCCAGCTCCCAGGGGGGTTTCAACGCTGAAGCTTTCTTT
TRBD1,TRBJ1-4,TRBV2,once,CASSEATGFNEKLFF,TGTGCCAGCAGTGAAGCGACAGGGTTCAATGAAAAACTGTTTTTT
-,TRBJ2-7,TRBV3-1/TRBV3-2,few,CASSQVAISYEQYF,TGTGCCAGCAGCCAAGTGGCGATCTCCTACGAGCAGTACTTC
TRBD2,TRBJ2-5,TRBV5-6,-,CASSLKLAGGQETQYF,TGTGCCAGCAGCTTGAAACTAGCGGGGGGGCAAGAGACCCAGTACTTC
TRBD1,TRBJ2-1,TRBV10-3,-,CAISTSTGAPINEQFF,TGTGCCATCAGCACCTCGACAGGGGCGCCCATTAATGAGCAGTTCTTC
-,TRBJ2-1,TRBV3-1/TRBV3-2,-,CASSQSPRRNEQFF,TGTGCCAGCAGCCAGAGCCCCCGGCGCAATGAGCAGTTCTTC
TRBD1,TRBJ1-4,TRBV7-9,-,CASSLDWTGGNLTGKLFF,TGTGCCAGCAGCTTAGATTGGACAGGGGGGAATCTGACTGGAAAACTGTTTTTT
-,TRBJ1-1,TRBV27,-,CASSPHEGSEAFF,TGTGCCAGCAGCCCCCATGAAGGGAGTGAAGCTTTCTTT
-,TRBJ2-7,TRBV3-1/TRBV3-2,-,CASSQDFVFPYEQYF,TGTGCCAGCAGCCAAGATTTTGTTTTCCCCTACGAGCAGTACTTC
-,TRBJ1-3,TRBV18,-,CASSPTQTTSGNTIYF,TGTGCCAGCTCACCAACACAAACGACCTCTGGAAACACCATATATTTT
TRBD2,TRBJ2-3,TRBV3-1/TRBV3-2,-,CASSPLAGGLTDTQYF,TGTGCCAGCAGCCCCCTAGCGGGGGGGCTCACAGATACGCAGTATTTT
-,TRBJ1-1,TRBV6-5,-,CASVKGLNTEAFF,TGTGCCAGTGTAAAGGGGTTGAACACTGAAGCTTTCTTT
TRBD1,TRBJ2-7,TRBV18,-,CASSPDRGLSYEQYF,TGTGCCAGCTCACCCGACAGGGGGTTGTCCTACGAGCAGTACTTC
TRBD1,TRBJ2-5,TRBV18,-,CASSGQREETQYF,TGTGCCAGCTCGGGACAGAGAGAAGAGACCCAGTACTTC
-,TRBJ1-5,TRBV7-8,-,CASSPGGVGSNQPQHF,TGTGCCAGCAGCCCTGGGGGGGTGGGTAGCAATCAGCCCCAGCATTTT
-,TRBJ2-1,TRBV6-1,-,CASSERTVRFF,TGTGCCAGCAGTGAAAGGACGGTTCGGTTCTTC
TRBD1,TRBJ1-1,TRBV30,-,CAWSGEGQYTEAFF,TGTGCCTGGAGTGGGGAGGGACAGTACACTGAAGCTTTCTTT
-,TRBJ1-1,TRBV18,-,CASSPLGSTEAFF,TGTGCCAGCTCACCCCTGGGCTCCACTGAAGCTTTCTTT
TRBD1,TRBJ2-7,TRBV5-1,once,CASSSLGTGGLRNEQYF,TGCGCCAGCAGCTCACTGGGGACAGGGGGTCTAAGGAACGAGCAGTACTTC
-,TRBJ2-2,TRBV6-2/TRBV6-3,once,CASSPAGELFF,TGTGCCAGCAGTCCGGCCGGGGAGCTGTTTTTT
TRBD1,TRBJ2-7,TRBV6-5,-,CASNRDRAYEQYF,TGTGCCAGCAACCGGGACAGGGCCTACGAGCAGTACTTC
TRBD1,TRBJ1-2,TRBV12-3/TRBV12-4,-,CASSRDRAAGYTF,TGTGCCAGCAGTAGGGACAGGGCGGCTGGCTACACCTTC
TRBD1,TRBJ1-4,TRBV24-1,once,CATSASGGTNEKLFF,TGTGCCACCAGTGCGTCAGGGGGAACTAATGAAAAACTGTTTTTT
-,TRBJ2-1,TRBV4-1,-,CASSQVASEEQFF,TGCGCCAGCAGCCAAGTGGCTAGCGAGGAGCAGTTCTTC
TRBD1,TRBJ1-4,TRBV5-1,few,CASSLNSGGTEKLFF,TGCGCCAGCAGCCTGAATTCAGGGGGGACTGAAAAACTGTTTTTT
-,TRBJ2-7,TRBV2,-,CASKCEQYF,TGTGCCAGCAAGTGCGAGCAGTACTTC
-,TRBJ2-4,TRBV10-3,-,CAISATRGGGTKNIQYF,TGTGCCATCAGCGCCACGCGGGGCGGCGGAACCAAAAACATTCAGTACTTC
-,TRBJ2-7,TRBV24-1,-,CATSDLNSIEQYF,TGTGCCACCAGTGATTTGAACTCTATCGAGCAGTACTTC
-,TRBJ2-5,TRBV6-2/TRBV6-3,-,CASSYSTFGGETQYF,TGTGCCAGCAGTTACTCGACATTTGGGGGAGAGACCCAGTACTTC
TRBD1,TRBJ1-1,TRBV29-1,few,CSVQDRGGANTEAFF,TGCAGCGTTCAGGACAGGGGGGGTGCGAACACTGAAGCTTTCTTT